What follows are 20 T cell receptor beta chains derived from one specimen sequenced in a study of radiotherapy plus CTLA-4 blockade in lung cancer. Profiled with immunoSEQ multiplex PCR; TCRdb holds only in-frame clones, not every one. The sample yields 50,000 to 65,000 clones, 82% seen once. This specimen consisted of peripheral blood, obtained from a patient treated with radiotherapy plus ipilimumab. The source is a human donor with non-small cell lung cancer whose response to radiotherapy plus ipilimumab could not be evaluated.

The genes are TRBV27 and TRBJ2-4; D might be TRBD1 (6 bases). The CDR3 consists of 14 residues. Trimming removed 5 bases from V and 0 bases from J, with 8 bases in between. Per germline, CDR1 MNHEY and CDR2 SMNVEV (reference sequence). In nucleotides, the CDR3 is TGTGCCAGCAGTGCAGGGGTAGCCAAAAACATTCAGTACTTC. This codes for CASSAGVAKNIQYF.

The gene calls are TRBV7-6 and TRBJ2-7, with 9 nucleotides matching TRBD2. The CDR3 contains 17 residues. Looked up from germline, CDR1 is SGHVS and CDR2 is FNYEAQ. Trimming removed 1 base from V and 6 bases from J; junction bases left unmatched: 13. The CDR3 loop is CASSLDDLASGKGEQYF. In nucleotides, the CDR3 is TGTGCCAGCAGCTTAGACGACCTGGCTAGCGGGAAGGGCGAGCAGTACTTC.

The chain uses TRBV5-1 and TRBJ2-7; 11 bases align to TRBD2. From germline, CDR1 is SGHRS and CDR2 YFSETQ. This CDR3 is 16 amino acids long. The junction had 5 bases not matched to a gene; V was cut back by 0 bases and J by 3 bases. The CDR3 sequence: CASSLGASGGNYEQYF. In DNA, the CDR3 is TGCGCCAGCAGCTTGGGGGCTAGCGGGGGGAACTACGAGCAGTACTTC.

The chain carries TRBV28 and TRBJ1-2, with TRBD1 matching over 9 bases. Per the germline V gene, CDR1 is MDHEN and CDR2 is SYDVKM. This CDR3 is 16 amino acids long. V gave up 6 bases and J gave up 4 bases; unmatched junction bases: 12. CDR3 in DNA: TGTGCCAGCAGCCTTCCGGGACAGGGTCTACCCTATGGCTACACCTTC. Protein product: CASSLPGQGLPYGYTF.

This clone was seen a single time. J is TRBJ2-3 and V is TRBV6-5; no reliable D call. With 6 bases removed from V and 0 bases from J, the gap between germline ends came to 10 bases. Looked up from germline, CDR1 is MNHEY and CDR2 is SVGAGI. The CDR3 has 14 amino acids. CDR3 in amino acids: CASSKTTSTDTQYF. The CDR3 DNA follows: TGTGCCAGCAGCAAAACCACTAGCACAGATACGCAGTATTTT.

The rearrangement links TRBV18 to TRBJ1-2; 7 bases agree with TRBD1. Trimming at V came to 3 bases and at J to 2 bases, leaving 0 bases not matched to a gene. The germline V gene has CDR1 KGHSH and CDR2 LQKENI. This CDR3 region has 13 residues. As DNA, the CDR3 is TGTGCCAGCTCACCGGACAGGAACTATGGCTACACCTTC. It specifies CASSPDRNYGYTF.

As DNA, the CDR3 is TGTGCCTGGACTTTTGAGTGGGGGCGCGCTAGTGGCAATGAGCAGTTCTTC. Protein sequence: CAWTFEWGRASGNEQFF. J is TRBJ2-1 and V is TRBV30, with D possibly being TRBD1 (6 bases). The CDR3 totals 17 residues. Germline values: CDR1 GTSNPN, CDR2 SVGIG (reference sequence). Trimming left V 4 bases short and J 6 bases short, with 25 bases between. The whole variable domain, remainder taken from reference TRBV30 and TRBJ2-1, is SQTIHQWPATLVQPVGSPLSLECTVEGTSNPNLYWYRQAAGRGLQLLFYSVGIGQISSEVPQNLSASRPQDRQFILSSKKLLLSDSGFYLCAWTFEWGRASGNEQFFGPGTRLTVL.

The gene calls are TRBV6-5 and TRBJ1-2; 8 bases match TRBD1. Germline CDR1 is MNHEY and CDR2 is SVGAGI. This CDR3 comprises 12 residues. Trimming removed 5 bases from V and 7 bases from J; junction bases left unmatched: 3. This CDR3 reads CASSLQGVGYTF. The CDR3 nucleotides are TGTGCCAGCAGTCTACAGGGGGTTGGCTACACCTTC.

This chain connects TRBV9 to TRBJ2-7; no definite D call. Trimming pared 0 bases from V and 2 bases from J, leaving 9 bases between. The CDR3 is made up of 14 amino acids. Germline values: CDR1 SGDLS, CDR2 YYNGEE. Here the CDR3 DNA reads TGTGCCAGCAGCGTAGGAGGTAGTGCCTACGAGCAGTACTTC. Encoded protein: CASSVGGSAYEQYF.

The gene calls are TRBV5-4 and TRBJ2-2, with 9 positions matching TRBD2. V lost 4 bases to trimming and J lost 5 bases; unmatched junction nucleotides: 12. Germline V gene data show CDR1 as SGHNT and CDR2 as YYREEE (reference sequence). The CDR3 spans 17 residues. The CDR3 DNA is TGTGCCAGCAGCCTAGCGAGCGGGGGGCAAAAGACCGGGGAGCTGTTTTTT. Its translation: CASSLASGGQKTGELFF.

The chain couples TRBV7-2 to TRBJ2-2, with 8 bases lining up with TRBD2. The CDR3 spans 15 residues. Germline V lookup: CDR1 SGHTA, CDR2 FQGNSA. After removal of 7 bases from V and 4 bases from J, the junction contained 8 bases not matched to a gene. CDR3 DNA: TGTGCCAGCACCCCGGGGGGGGGCGCCACCGGGGAGCTGTTTTTT. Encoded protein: CASTPGGGATGELFF.

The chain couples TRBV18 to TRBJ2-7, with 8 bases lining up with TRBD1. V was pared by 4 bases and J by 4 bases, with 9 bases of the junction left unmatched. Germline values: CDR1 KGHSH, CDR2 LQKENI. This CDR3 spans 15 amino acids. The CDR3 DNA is TGTGCCAGCTCACTCCCGGGACAGGAGCCTTACGAGCAGTACTTC. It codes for CASSLPGQEPYEQYF. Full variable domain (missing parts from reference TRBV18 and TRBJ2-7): NAGVMQNPRHLVRRRGQEARLRCSPMKGHSHVYWYRQLPEEGLKFMVYLQKENIIDESGMPKERFSAEFPKEGPSILRIQQVVRGDSAAYFCASSLPGQEPYEQYFGPGTRLTVT.

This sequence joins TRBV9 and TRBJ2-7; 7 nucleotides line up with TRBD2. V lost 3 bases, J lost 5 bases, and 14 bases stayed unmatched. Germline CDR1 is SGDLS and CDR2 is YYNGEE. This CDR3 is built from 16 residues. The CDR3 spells CASSGREGGNTNEQYF. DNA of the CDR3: TGTGCCAGCAGCGGTCGAGAGGGAGGGAATACTAACGAGCAGTACTTC.

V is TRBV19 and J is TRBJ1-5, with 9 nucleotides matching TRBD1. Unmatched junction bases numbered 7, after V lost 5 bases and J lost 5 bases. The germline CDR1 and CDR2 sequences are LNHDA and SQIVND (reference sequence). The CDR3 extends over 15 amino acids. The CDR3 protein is CASSSTGGGHQPQHF. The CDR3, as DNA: TGTGCCAGTAGTTCAACAGGGGGCGGTCATCAGCCCCAGCATTTT.

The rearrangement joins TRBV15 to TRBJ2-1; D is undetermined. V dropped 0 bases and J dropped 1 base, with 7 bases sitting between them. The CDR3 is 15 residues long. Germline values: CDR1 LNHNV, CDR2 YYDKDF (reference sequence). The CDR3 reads CATSRDASSYNEQFF. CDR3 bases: TGTGCCACCAGCAGAGATGCCAGTTCCTACAATGAGCAGTTCTTC.

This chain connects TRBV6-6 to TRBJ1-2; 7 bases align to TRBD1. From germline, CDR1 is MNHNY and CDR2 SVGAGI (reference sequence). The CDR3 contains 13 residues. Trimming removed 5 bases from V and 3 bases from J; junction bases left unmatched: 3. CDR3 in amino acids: CASSTGEYYGYTF. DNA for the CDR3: TGTGCCAGCAGTACAGGGGAATACTATGGCTACACCTTC.

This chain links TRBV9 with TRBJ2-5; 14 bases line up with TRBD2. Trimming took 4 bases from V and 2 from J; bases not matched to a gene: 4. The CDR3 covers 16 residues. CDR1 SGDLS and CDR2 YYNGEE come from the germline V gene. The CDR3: CASSPRTSGGQETQYF. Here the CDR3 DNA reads TGTGCCAGCAGCCCCCGGACTAGCGGGGGGCAAGAGACCCAGTACTTC. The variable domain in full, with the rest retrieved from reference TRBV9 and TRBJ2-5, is DSGVTQTPKHLITATGQRVTLRCSPRSGDLSVYWYQQSLDQGLQFLIQYYNGEERAKGNILERFSAQQFPDLHSELNLSSLELGDSALYFCASSPRTSGGQETQYFGPGTRLLVL.

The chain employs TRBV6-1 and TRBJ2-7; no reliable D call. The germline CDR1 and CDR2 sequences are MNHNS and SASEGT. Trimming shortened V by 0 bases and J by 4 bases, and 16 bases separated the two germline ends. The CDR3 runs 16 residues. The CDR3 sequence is CASSEALLASAYEQYF. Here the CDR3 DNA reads TGTGCCAGCAGTGAAGCCCTGTTAGCCTCGGCTTACGAGCAGTACTTC.

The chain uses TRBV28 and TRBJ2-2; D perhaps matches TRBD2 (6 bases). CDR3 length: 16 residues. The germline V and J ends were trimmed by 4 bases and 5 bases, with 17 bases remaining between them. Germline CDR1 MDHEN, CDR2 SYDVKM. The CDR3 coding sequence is TGTGCCAGCAGTTCCTCCGGACTAACGGGGACCGGGGAGCTGTTTTTT. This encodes CASSSSGLTGTGELFF.

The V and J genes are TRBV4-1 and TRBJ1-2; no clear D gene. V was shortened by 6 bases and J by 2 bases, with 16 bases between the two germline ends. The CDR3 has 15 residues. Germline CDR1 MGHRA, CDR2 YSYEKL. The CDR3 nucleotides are TGCGCCAGCAGTCAGGCTCGAATGGGCAACTATGGCTACACCTTC. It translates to CASSQARMGNYGYTF.